This record concerns one T cell receptor beta chain sequence. J was trimmed by 3 bases and V by 1 base; bases with no gene match: 9. CDR1 and CDR2 from the germline V gene are SGHAT and FQNNGV. This CDR3 spans 16 amino acids. This record comes from a study of siplizumab effects on memory and regulatory T cells. Assay used: immunoSEQ multiplex PCR; TCRdb lists only in-frame clones, some missing. The sample lists about 91,000 clones; approximately 93% were seen once. Sample: CD8+ T cells sorted from blood. The chain combines TRBV11-2 with TRBJ2-7, with TRBD2 matching 7 bases. This receptor was obtained from a human donor in good health. The DNA for the CDR3 is TGTGCCAGCAGCTTAGTTCTGGGGGAGGGCCGCTACGAGCAGTACTTC. The encoded protein is CASSLVLGEGRYEQYF.